This T cell receptor beta chain was sequenced for a study of cytomegalovirus exposure and HLA in healthy donors. Comment on this clone: Its target is not known.

J lost 6 bases, V lost 5 bases, and 15 bases had no gene match. Germline V lookup: CDR1 LNHDA, CDR2 SQIVND (reference sequence). The CDR3 length is 17 residues. PCR employed 60 Vbeta and 13 Jbeta primers. Authors' data handling: In a later analysis, some 80 million unique TCR beta chains included roughly 11 million shared by two or more donors. Generated by immunoSEQ multiplex PCR, the TCRdb table keeps only in-frame clones and is missing some. Clone size and V and J calls were adopted from that table, with D and trimming inferred from the DNA. The profile shows more than 110,000 clones, more than 75% of them singletons. Study observations and caveats: Being productive about 87% or about 30% of the time was typical of most TCR beta V segments in an earlier analysis.

The genes are TRBV19 and TRBJ2-5; 10 bases match TRBD2. The sequence was obtained from a man aged 50 to 59 in good health and CMV-seronegative. Sequencing used PBMCs. The CDR3 protein is CASSPRGLAGDGKTQYF. CDR3 coding DNA: TGTGCCAGTAGTCCACGGGGCCTAGCGGGAGATGGGAAGACCCAGTACTTC.